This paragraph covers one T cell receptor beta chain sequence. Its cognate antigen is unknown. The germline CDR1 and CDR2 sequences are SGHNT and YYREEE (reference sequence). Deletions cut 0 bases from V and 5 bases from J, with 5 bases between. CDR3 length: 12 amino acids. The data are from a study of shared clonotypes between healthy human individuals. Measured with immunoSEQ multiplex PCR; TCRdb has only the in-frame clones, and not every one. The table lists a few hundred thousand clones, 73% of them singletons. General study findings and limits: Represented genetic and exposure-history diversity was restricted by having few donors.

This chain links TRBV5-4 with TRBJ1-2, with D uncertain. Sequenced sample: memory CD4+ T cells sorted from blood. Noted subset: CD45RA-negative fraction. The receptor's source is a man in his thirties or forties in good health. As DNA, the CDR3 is TGTGCCAGCAGCTTGGTTGGTTATGGCTACACCTTC. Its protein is CASSLVGYGYTF.